The entry below gives a single T cell receptor (beta chain) sequence along with its context. The method was immunoSEQ multiplex PCR; TCRdb's version includes in-frame clones alone and lacks a portion of them. The repertoire holds about 130,000 clones, with around 97% as singletons. This sample is drawn from a study of T cell changes during pregnancy in multiple sclerosis. The TCR was taken from a female donor with multiple sclerosis, enrolled in a pregnancy study. The input for sequencing was peripheral blood, taken after pregnancy.

CDR3 coding DNA: TGTGCCATCAGCCGGGGACAGGGTATCGCTGGGGAGCTGTTTTTT. Its translation: CAISRGQGIAGELFF. The V call is TRBV10-3, the J call TRBJ2-2, with 9 bases that match TRBD1. Germline CDR1 reads ENHRY; CDR2 reads SYGVKD. The ends lost 6 bases at V and 8 bases at J; junction bases unmatched: 10. CDR3 length equals 15 residues.